Shown below are 26 T cell receptor beta chains from a single sample sequenced in a study of shared clonotypes between healthy human individuals. Method: immunoSEQ multiplex PCR; TCRdb's copy keeps in-frame clones and lacks some. The sample carries 2 million to 2.5 million clones, around 90% recorded once. Sequencing was carried out using naive CD4+ T cells from PBMCs. Specified subset: CD45RA+ positively selected. The source is a man younger than 30 in good health. Some clones in this sample may be carry-over from other donors' samples.

The chain links TRBV6-5 to TRBJ1-2; the D is unclear. V gave up 5 bases and J gave up 4 bases, with 14 bases separating them. This CDR3 contains 14 residues. Germline-derived CDR1 and CDR2 are MNHEY and SVGAGI. DNA of the CDR3: TGTGCCAGCAGTCCGACGCAAGCGGGCTATGGCTACACCTTC. Amino acid sequence: CASSPTQAGYGYTF.

The rearrangement uses TRBV30 and TRBJ2-5, with 9 bases aligning to TRBD1. With V trimmed by 0 bases and J by 5 bases, 1 base remained unmatched. The CDR3 is made up of 13 amino acids. The germline CDR1 and CDR2 sequences are GTSNPN and SVGIG (reference sequence). CDR3 residues: CAWSVDRGETQYF. CDR3 nucleotides: TGTGCCTGGAGTGTAGACAGGGGGGAGACCCAGTACTTC.

This chain uses TRBV28 with TRBJ2-7; TRBD2 might be the D (6 bases). The CDR3 is 12 amino acids. V was trimmed by 2 bases and J by 7 bases, leaving 9 bases between them. Germline values: CDR1 MDHEN, CDR2 SYDVKM. CDR3 DNA sequence: TGTGCCAGCAGTTTACCTAGCGTAGAGCAGTACTTC. Translated, it gives CASSLPSVEQYF.

The gene calls are TRBV28 and TRBJ2-7; D gene uncertain. This CDR3 region has 15 residues. Trimming shortened V by 3 bases and J by 7 bases, and 19 bases separated the two germline ends. From germline, CDR1 is MDHEN and CDR2 SYDVKM. This CDR3 reads CASSFYTLWSWEQYF. The CDR3, as DNA: TGTGCCAGCAGTTTCTACACACTGTGGTCTTGGGAGCAGTACTTC.

This chain connects TRBV2 to TRBJ1-2; D may be TRBD1 (6 bases). The germline CDR1 and CDR2 sequences are SNHLY and FYNNEI. Trimming left V 3 bases short and J 8 bases short, with 16 bases between. CDR3 length equals 14 residues. The CDR3 bases are TGTGCCAGCAGTGATAGACAGGCCGCCGCGGGCTACACCTTC. Protein product: CASSDRQAAAGYTF.

This chain connects TRBV18 to TRBJ1-1; D possibly corresponds to TRBD1 (6 bases). V was shortened by 4 bases and J by 11 bases, with 20 bases between the two germline ends. The CDR3 sequence is 14 residues long. Per germline, CDR1 KGHSH and CDR2 LQKENI. The CDR3 DNA is TGTGCCAGCTCACTACAGGGTCCCGCCGCGATGGCTTTCTTT. Amino acid sequence: CASSLQGPAAMAFF. Full variable domain (missing parts from reference TRBV18 and TRBJ1-1): NAGVMQNPRHLVRRRGQEARLRCSPMKGHSHVYWYRQLPEEGLKFMVYLQKENIIDESGMPKERFSAEFPKEGPSILRIQQVVRGDSAAYFCASSLQGPAAMAFFGQGTRLTVV.

J is TRBJ2-1 and V is TRBV27; 7 bases align to TRBD2. The CDR3 is 13 residues long. The germline V gene encodes CDR1 MNHEY and CDR2 SMNVEV (reference sequence). V dropped 6 bases and J dropped 3; count of bases not matched to a gene: 2. The CDR3, as DNA: TGTGCCAGCAGGCGGGAGCGCTACAATGAGCAGTTCTTC. It is translated as CASRRERYNEQFF.

CDR3 sequence: CASSLATSAKPWKTQYF. The CDR3 DNA reads TGCGCCAGCAGCTTGGCCACTTCGGCTAAGCCTTGGAAGACCCAGTACTTC. The chain combines TRBV5-1 with TRBJ2-5; no reliable D call. Between the trimmed V and J ends, which lost 0 bases and 6 bases, there was a span of 21 bases. Germline values: CDR1 SGHRS, CDR2 YFSETQ. CDR3 length equals 17 residues.

The chain uses TRBV28 and TRBJ2-1; 10 bases map to TRBD1. Looked up from germline, CDR1 is MDHEN and CDR2 is SYDVKM. The CDR3 contains 13 residues. The trim removed 6 bases at V and 9 bases at J, leaving 5 bases unmatched. CDR3 amino acids: CASRRQGASEQFF. For the CDR3, the DNA is TGTGCCAGCAGGCGACAGGGGGCTAGTGAGCAGTTCTTC.

Comment on this clone: Within the sample, other DNA sequences also encode this same CDR3. This chain connects TRBV14 to TRBJ1-5; D is ambiguous. Looked up from germline, CDR1 is SGHDN and CDR2 is FVKESK. CDR3 length: 13 amino acids. Deletions cut 1 base from V and 6 bases from J, with 7 bases between. The CDR3 sequence: CASSQGLGQPQHF. The DNA of the CDR3 is TGTGCCAGCAGCCAAGGGTTGGGTCAGCCCCAGCATTTT.

The V gene is TRBV5-1, the J gene TRBJ1-1; maybe TRBD1 (5 bases). The V and J ends lost 1 base and 6 bases respectively, with 13 bases between them. CDR1 is SGHRS and CDR2 is YFSETQ in the germline V gene. This CDR3 comprises 14 residues. The CDR3 nucleotides read TGCGCCAGCAGCTTGATAGGGGAAGAAGCTGAAGCTTTCTTT. It yields the protein CASSLIGEEAEAFF.

The chain recombines TRBV5-1 with TRBJ2-7; tentatively, D is TRBD1 (6 bases). V dropped 4 bases and J dropped 2 bases, with 19 bases sitting between them. This CDR3 spans 16 amino acids. Germline V gene lookup returns CDR1 SGHRS and CDR2 YFSETQ. The CDR3 is CASSRRPGESTYEQYF. For the CDR3, the DNA is TGCGCCAGCAGCCGCCGTCCAGGGGAGAGTACCTACGAGCAGTACTTC.

This chain uses TRBV9 with TRBJ2-7, with D possibly matching TRBD1 (8 bases). Germline V gene sequence: CDR1 SGDLS, CDR2 YYNGEE. V shed 4 bases and J shed 3 bases, with 17 bases lying between them. The CDR3 loop spans 15 amino acids. CDR3 region: CASSPSGTGNYEQYF. Written as DNA, the CDR3 is TGTGCCAGCAGCCCAAGCGGGACAGGCAACTACGAGCAGTACTTC.

The chain recombines TRBV28 with TRBJ2-3; 7 bases line up with TRBD2. The germline gives CDR1 MDHEN, CDR2 SYDVKM. With 6 bases clipped from V and 4 bases from J, the junction kept 10 bases outside the gene matches. This CDR3 is built from 15 residues. Written as DNA, the CDR3 is TGTGCCAGCAGATCGGGAGGCTCGGGATCAGATACGCAGTATTTT. Amino acid sequence: CASRSGGSGSDTQYF.

V gene TRBV6-6 combines with J gene TRBJ1-4; tentative D call: TRBD1 (6 bases). This CDR3 region has 14 residues. The germline V and J ends were trimmed by 5 bases and 8 bases, with 15 bases remaining between them. Germline values: CDR1 MNHNY, CDR2 SVGAGI (reference sequence). CDR3 DNA sequence: TGTGCCAGCAGTCCAAACAGGGTAGGAGAAAAACTGTTTTTT. Encoded protein: CASSPNRVGEKLFF.

The V gene is TRBV5-6, the J gene TRBJ1-2; D gene unclear. The CDR3 length is 11 residues. Germline lookup yields CDR1 SGHDT and CDR2 YYEEEE. Trimming pared 0 bases from V and 7 bases from J, leaving 4 bases between. The CDR3 DNA reads TGTGCCAGCAGCTTGGGAGTTGGCTACACCTTC. Its protein is CASSLGVGYTF.

Concerning this clone: Other nucleotide sequences from this sample produce the same CDR3. V is TRBV18 and J is TRBJ2-3; D is ambiguous. Between the trimmed V and J ends, which lost 4 bases and 0 bases, there was a span of 2 bases. CDR1 and CDR2 (germline): KGHSH, LQKENI. The CDR3 is made up of 12 amino acids. The DNA for the CDR3 is TGTGCCAGCTCACACAGCACAGATACGCAGTATTTT. Protein: CASSHSTDTQYF.

V is TRBV5-1 and J is TRBJ2-7, with TRBD1 matching 9 bases. The CDR3 is 14 residues long. From germline, CDR1 is SGHRS and CDR2 YFSETQ. V shed 2 bases, J shed 5 bases, and the junction held 5 bases outside the gene matches. The CDR3 DNA reads TGCGCCAGCAGCTTCCGGGACAGGGACGACGAGCAGTACTTC. This sequence encodes CASSFRDRDDEQYF. The whole variable domain, filled in from reference TRBV5-1 and TRBJ2-7, reads KAGVTQTPRYLIKTRGQQVTLSCSPISGHRSVSWYQQTPGQGLQFLFEYFSETQRNKGNFPGRFSGRQFSNSRSEMNVSTLELGDSALYLCASSFRDRDDEQYFGPGTRLTVT.

The chain couples TRBV6-6 to TRBJ2-6; D not resolved. CDR1 MNHNY and CDR2 SVGAGI come from the germline V gene (reference sequence). V was shortened by 2 bases and J by 0 bases, with 5 bases between the two germline ends. This CDR3 spans 15 amino acids. The CDR3 DNA reads as TGTGCCAGCAGTTACGACGTCTCTGGGGCCAACGTCCTGACTTTC. Its protein product is CASSYDVSGANVLTF.

The V gene is TRBV7-2, the J gene TRBJ2-5, with D perhaps TRBD2 (6 bases). CDR1 and CDR2 (germline): SGHTA, FQGNSA. The V and J ends lost 5 bases and 5 bases respectively, with 24 bases between them. The CDR3 runs to 17 residues. The CDR3 DNA reads as TGTGCCAGCAGCCCCAAGCCGACTAGTTTTTCCTTGGAGACCCAGTACTTC. As protein: CASSPKPTSFSLETQYF.

The genes are TRBV28 and TRBJ1-5, with D maybe TRBD1 (6 bases). CDR3 length: 15 amino acids. V was pared by 5 bases and J by 5 bases, with 16 bases between. Per germline, CDR1 MDHEN and CDR2 SYDVKM. The CDR3 sequence is CASSPTNRVDQPQHF. For the CDR3, the DNA is TGTGCCAGCAGTCCAACAAACAGGGTTGATCAGCCCCAGCATTTT.

The chain couples TRBV13 to TRBJ1-2, with unresolved D. The CDR3 spans 14 residues. The germline CDR1 and CDR2 sequences are PRHDT and FYEKMQ (reference sequence). With 5 bases removed from V and 2 bases from J, the gap between germline ends came to 12 bases. CDR3 DNA: TGTGCCAGCAGCCGGCTCCCGGAGAACTATGGCTACACCTTC. This codes for CASSRLPENYGYTF. The full variable domain, with the rest looked up from reference TRBV13 and TRBJ1-2, is AAGVIQSPRHLIKEKRETATLKCYPIPRHDTVYWYQQGPGQDPQFLISFYEKMQSDKGSIPDRFSAQQFSDYHSELNMSSLELGDSALYFCASSRLPENYGYTFGSGTRLTVV.

The chain couples TRBV5-1 to TRBJ2-5, with 8 bases that match TRBD1. Germline V gene sequence: CDR1 SGHRS, CDR2 YFSETQ. With 4 bases clipped from V and 7 bases from J, the junction kept 6 bases outside the gene matches. The CDR3 covers 13 residues. CDR3 protein: CASSQGTGGTQYF. The CDR3 bases are TGCGCCAGCAGCCAGGGGACAGGAGGGACCCAGTACTTC.

This chain uses TRBV28 with TRBJ2-5, with D tentatively TRBD1 or TRBD2 (5 bases each). The germline gives CDR1 MDHEN, CDR2 SYDVKM. V lost 6 bases, J lost 4 bases, and 15 bases lay in between. The CDR3 runs to 14 residues. The CDR3 bases are TGTGCCAGCAGCATTGGGGGTCGAGTAGAGACCCAGTACTTC. Translated: CASSIGGRVETQYF.

V gene TRBV7-9 combines with J gene TRBJ2-5, with D perhaps being TRBD1 or TRBD2 (6 bases each). With the DNA end fitting TRBJ2-7 better, the J assignment may be wrong. From germline, CDR1 is SEHNR and CDR2 FQNEAQ (reference sequence). The CDR3 length is 15 residues. The chain's CDR3 is CASSPGDRISYEQYF. The CDR3 DNA reads as TGTGCCAGCAGCCCGGGAGACAGGATTTCCTACGAGCAGTACTTC.

This sequence joins TRBV15 and TRBJ1-1, with D tentatively TRBD1 (5 bases). Trimming removed 3 bases at V and 3 bases at J, with 8 bases between. This CDR3 is built from 13 residues. Germline CDR1 is LNHNV and CDR2 is YYDKDF (reference sequence). DNA for the CDR3: TGTGCCACCAGCAGCGGGGGGGACACTGAAGCTTTCTTT. Residues: CATSSGGDTEAFF.